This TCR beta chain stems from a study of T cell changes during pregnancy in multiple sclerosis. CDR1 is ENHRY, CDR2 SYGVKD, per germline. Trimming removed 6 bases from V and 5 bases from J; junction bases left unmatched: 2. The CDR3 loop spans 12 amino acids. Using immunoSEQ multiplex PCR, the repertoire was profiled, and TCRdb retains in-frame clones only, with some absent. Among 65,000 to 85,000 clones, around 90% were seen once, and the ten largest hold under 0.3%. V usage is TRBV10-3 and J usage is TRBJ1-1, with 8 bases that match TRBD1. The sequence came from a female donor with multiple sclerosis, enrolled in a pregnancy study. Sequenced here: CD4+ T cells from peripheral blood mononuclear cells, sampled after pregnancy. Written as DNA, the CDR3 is TGTGCCATCAGGGACAGGGAGACTGAAGCTTTCTTT. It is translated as CAIRDRETEAFF.